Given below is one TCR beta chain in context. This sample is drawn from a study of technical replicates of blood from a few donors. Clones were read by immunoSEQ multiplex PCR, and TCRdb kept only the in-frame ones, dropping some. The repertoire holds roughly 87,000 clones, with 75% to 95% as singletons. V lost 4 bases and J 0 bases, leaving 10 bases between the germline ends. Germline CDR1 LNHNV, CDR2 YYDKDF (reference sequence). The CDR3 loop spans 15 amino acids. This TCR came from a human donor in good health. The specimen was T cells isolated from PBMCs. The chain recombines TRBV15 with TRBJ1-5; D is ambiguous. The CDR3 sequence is CATSNPDYSNQPQHF. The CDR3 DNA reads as TGTGCCACCAGCAACCCGGACTATAGCAATCAGCCCCAGCATTTT.